This is a list of T cell receptor beta chains from one sample in a study of response to subunit inactivated influenza vaccine. MiXCR, applied by TCRdb to the RT-PCR reads, yields one record per CDR3 protein. This table has around 520,000 distinct CDR3 sequences, roughly 10% appearing once. Sequencing was performed on PBMCs from blood, taken on the day of vaccination. The receptor set was obtained from a man in his fifties who received an inactivated influenza vaccine. Both conserved end residues are part of each CDR3. A D gene is named only where the DNA matches it firmly. A row's size may be missing; if present it is once, few, many or a size class.

d_call | j_call | clone_size | v_call | cdr3_nt | cdr3_aa
- | TRBJ2-7 | many | TRBV6-2/TRBV6-3 | TGTGCCAGCAGTTACTCGGACACTACCTACGAGCAGTACTTC | CASSYSDTTYEQYF
- | TRBJ1-2 | - | TRBV12-3/TRBV12-4 | TGTGCCAGCAGCTATAGCCTGAGCGGATACTATGGCTACACCTTC | CASSYSLSGYYGYTF
- | TRBJ2-3 | many | TRBV2 | TGTGCCAGCAGTGGGATGAGCTCTAGCACAGATACGCAGTATTTT | CASSGMSSSTDTQYF
TRBD2 | TRBJ2-2 | few | TRBV7-2 | TGTGCCAGCAGCCTTACTAGCGGTGCCGGGGAGCTGTTTTTT | CASSLTSGAGELFF
- | TRBJ2-3 | many | TRBV7-8 | TGTGCCAGCAGCTTCGAACCGAGCAGCACAGATACGCAGTATTTT | CASSFEPSSTDTQYF
- | TRBJ2-1 | - | TRBV28 | TGTGCCAGCAGTCCCCTGGAGGGGGGTGAGCAGTTCTTC | CASSPLEGGEQFF
- | TRBJ2-3 | few | TRBV12-3/TRBV12-4 | TGTGCCAGCGTTGTGGGGTGGGCGCAGTATTTT | CASVVGWAQYF
- | TRBJ1-5 | many | TRBV19 | TGTGCCAGTAGTAGACAAGACAATCAGCCCCAGCATTTT | CASSRQDNQPQHF
- | TRBJ2-1 | few | TRBV9 | TGTGCCAGCAGCGTAGCTGGGGACACCCTCTACAATGAGCAGTTCTTC | CASSVAGDTLYNEQFF
- | TRBJ1-2 | few | TRBV7-9 | TGTGCCAGCAGCTTAGGTAGCCTGGGGGAGGACTATGGCTACACCTTC | CASSLGSLGEDYGYTF
- | TRBJ1-1 | many | TRBV29-1 | TGCAGCGTTGACTGGCAGGCCATGAACACTGAAGCTTTCTTT | CSVDWQAMNTEAFF
TRBD1 | TRBJ2-1 | few | TRBV18 | TGTGCCAGCTCACCACTCCTACAGGGGAATGAGCAGTTCTTC | CASSPLLQGNEQFF
- | TRBJ2-3 | few | TRBV6-5 | TGTGCCAGCAGTTACTCCCAGGGCTGGACAGATACGCAGTATTTT | CASSYSQGWTDTQYF
TRBD1 | TRBJ2-6 | few | TRBV12-3/TRBV12-4 | TGTGCCAGCAGACAGGGGGCCGGGGCCAACGTCCTGACTTTC | CASRQGAGANVLTF
- | TRBJ2-7 | - | TRBV5-1 | TGCGCCAGCAGCTACCCGGGGCACGAGCAGTACTTC | CASSYPGHEQYF
TRBD1 | TRBJ1-2 | - | TRBV7-2 | TGTGCCAGCAGCACCGGGACAGTAAATGGCTACACCTTC | CASSTGTVNGYTF
TRBD1 | TRBJ2-5 | few | TRBV12-3/TRBV12-4 | TGTGCCAGCAGTTTGGGGGACAGGGACCGCGAGACCCAGTACTTC | CASSLGDRDRETQYF
TRBD2 | TRBJ2-5 | many | TRBV29-1 | TGCAGCGTTGGTACTAGCGGGGGACACCAAGAGACCCAGTACTTC | CSVGTSGGHQETQYF
- | TRBJ1-2 | - | TRBV20-1 | TGCAGTGCTAGAGATCTCGCCAGGGCTTACTATGGCTACACCTTC | CSARDLARAYYGYTF
- | TRBJ2-5 | many | TRBV12-3/TRBV12-4 | TGTGCCAGCAGTTTCAGGAGATCCGGAGAGACCCAGTACTTC | CASSFRRSGETQYF
- | TRBJ2-2 | few | TRBV6-2/TRBV6-3 | TGTGCCAGCAGGTGGGGGTCGAACACCGGGGAGCTGTTTTTT | CASRWGSNTGELFF
TRBD2 | TRBJ2-1 | few | TRBV12-3/TRBV12-4 | TGTGCCAGCAACCCCTGGGGCGGGGGGGCCGGTGAGCAGTTCTTC | CASNPWGGGAGEQFF
TRBD2 | TRBJ2-3 | - | TRBV7-3 | TGTGCCAGCAGCTCCCTTACTAGCGGGAGGCGAGGGATCACAGATACGCAGTATTTT | CASSSLTSGRRGITDTQYF
TRBD2 | TRBJ2-1 | few | TRBV20-1 | TGCAGTGCTAGATCCCCTAGCGGGAGGTCCCCTAACTCCTACAATGAGCAGTTCTTC | CSARSPSGRSPNSYNEQFF
TRBD1 | TRBJ2-7 | few | TRBV5-1 | TGCGCCAGCAGCTTCCAGGGACAGGGGGCCTACGAGCAGTACTTC | CASSFQGQGAYEQYF